Listed here is a single T cell receptor (beta chain). Its antigen is currently unknown. Sequenced by immunoSEQ multiplex PCR; TCRdb stores in-frame clones only, minus some. The sample holds about 100,000 clones, approximately 86% seen once. This sample is part of a study of T cell responses to AZD1222 COVID-19 vaccine. Study-level background: Second doses at about 4 or about 12 weeks were pooled.

Study-wide findings and caveats: Repertoires in all cases were sampled only once the peak T cell response had passed.

After removal of 4 bases from V and 7 bases from J, the junction contained 7 bases not matched to a gene. The CDR3 consists of 13 residues. Germline CDR1 LGHDT, CDR2 YNNKEL (reference sequence). This sample comprised peripheral blood, obtained on day 0 of AZD1222 vaccination. The chain recombines TRBV3-1 (or the pseudogene TRBV3-2) with TRBJ2-7; 7 bases map to TRBD2. The source is an adult in good health. The CDR3 nucleotides read TGTGCCAGCAGCCCCTTAGGCGGGGGTGAGCAGTACTTC. This gives the protein CASSPLGGGEQYF.